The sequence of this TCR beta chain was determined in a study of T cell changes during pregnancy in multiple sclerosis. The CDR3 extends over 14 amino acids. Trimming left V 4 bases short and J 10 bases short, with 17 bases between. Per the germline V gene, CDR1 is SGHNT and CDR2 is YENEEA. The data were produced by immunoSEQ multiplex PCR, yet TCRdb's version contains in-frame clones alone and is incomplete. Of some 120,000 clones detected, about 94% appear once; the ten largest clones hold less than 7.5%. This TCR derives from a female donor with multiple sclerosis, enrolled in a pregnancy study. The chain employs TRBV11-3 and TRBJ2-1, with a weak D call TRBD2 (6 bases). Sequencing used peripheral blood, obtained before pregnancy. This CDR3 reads CASSSLPGVGEQFF. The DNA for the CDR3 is TGTGCCAGCAGCTCACTCCCGGGGGTTGGGGAGCAGTTCTTC.